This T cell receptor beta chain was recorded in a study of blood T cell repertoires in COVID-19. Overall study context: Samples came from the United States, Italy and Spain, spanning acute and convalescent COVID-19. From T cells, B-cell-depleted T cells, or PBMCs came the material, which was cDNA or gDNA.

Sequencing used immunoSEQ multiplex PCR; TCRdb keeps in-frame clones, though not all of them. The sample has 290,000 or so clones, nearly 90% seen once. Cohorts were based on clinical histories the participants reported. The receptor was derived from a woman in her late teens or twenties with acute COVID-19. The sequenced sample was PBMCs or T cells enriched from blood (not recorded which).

The CDR3 DNA follows: TGTGCCAGTAGGTCCGGGACAGGAGCGTTCTACGAGCAGTACTTC. This encodes CASRSGTGAFYEQYF. The chain is built from TRBV6-5 and TRBJ2-7; TRBD1 matches 8 bases. The CDR3 runs 15 residues. Trimming cost V 9 bases and J 3 bases; bases outside gene matches: 13. Germline CDR1 and CDR2: MNHEY and SVGAGI.